The 22 T cell receptor beta chains in this list originate from one sample, sequenced in a study of control samples from healthy donors and cancer patients. TCRdb's copy holds only in-frame clones and misses some; the assay was immunoSEQ multiplex PCR. The sample includes 79,000 or so clones, approximately 88% of them seen just once. Sequenced material: PBMCs. The origin of the receptors is a woman aged 45-65 years with colorectal cancer.

The chain has TRBV6-2 or TRBV6-3 and TRBJ2-7; TRBD1 agrees at 9 bases. Trimming at V came to 5 bases and at J to 7 bases, leaving 3 bases not matched to a gene. This CDR3 is 12 amino acids long. The germline V gene has CDR1 MNHEY and CDR2 SVGEGT. The CDR3 spells CASSRQGGEQYV. CDR3 coding DNA: TGTGCCAGCAGTCGACAGGGGGGTGAGCAGTACGTC.

The chain combines TRBV6-5 with TRBJ2-7; no definite D call. Trimming left V 0 bases short and J 7 bases short, with 4 bases between. The CDR3 extends over 11 amino acids. Per germline, CDR1 MNHEY and CDR2 SVGAGI. CDR3 nucleotides: TGTGCCAGCAGTTACTCGTTAGAGCAGTACGTC. Translation gives CASSYSLEQYV.

The chain uses TRBV28 and TRBJ2-2, with 7 bases matching TRBD2. Germline CDR1 MDHEN, CDR2 SYDVKM. The CDR3 is made up of 16 amino acids. V lost 6 bases to trimming and J lost 4 bases; unmatched junction nucleotides: 11. CDR3 sequence: CASSPAGRAGTGELFF. DNA for the CDR3: TGTGCCAGCAGCCCGGCGGGGAGGGCGGGCACCGGGGAGCTGTTTTTT.

In DNA form, the CDR3 reads TGCGCCAGCAGCCAAGATGTGAGGCTGCAAGCTTTCTTT. Residues: CASSQDVRLQAFF. The V call is TRBV4-3, the J call TRBJ1-1; D gene unclear. V was cut by 0 bases and J by 9 bases, with 11 bases left in between. The CDR3 length is 13 residues. The V gene's germline CDR1 is LGHNA and CDR2 YSLEER.

This chain links TRBV4-3 with TRBJ2-3; 8 positions match TRBD2. The CDR3 sequence is 18 residues long. V was pared by 0 bases and J by 2 bases, with 10 bases of the junction left unmatched. Germline V gene data show CDR1 as LGHNA and CDR2 as YSLEER. CDR3 nucleotides: TGCGCCAGCAGCCAAGATCGAGTAACTAGCGGACCCACAGATACGCAGTATTTT. Its translation: CASSQDRVTSGPTDTQYF.

The chain is built from TRBV3-1 (or the pseudogene TRBV3-2) and TRBJ2-1; 12 bases align to TRBD2. The V gene end was trimmed by 1 base and the J gene end by 0 bases; junction bases not matched to a gene: 7. There are 19 residues in the CDR3. CDR1 LGHDT and CDR2 YNNKEL come from the germline V gene (reference sequence). CDR3 sequence: CASSQAPGLAGSSYNEQFF. The CDR3 region has the DNA TGTGCCAGCAGCCAAGCCCCGGGACTAGCGGGTAGCTCCTACAATGAGCAGTTCTTC.

With respect to this clone: The same CDR3 arises from other DNA sequences in this sample as well. V and J are TRBV19 and TRBJ1-6; D might be TRBD1 (5 bases). V was clipped by 5 bases and J by 8 bases, with 13 bases between them. Germline CDR1 and CDR2: LNHDA and SQIVND (reference sequence). The CDR3 sequence is 14 residues long. CDR3 region: CASSARGGDSPLHF. The DNA for the CDR3 is TGTGCCAGTAGTGCGCGGGGGGGGGATTCACCCCTCCACTTT. Supplemented by reference TRBV19 and TRBJ1-6, the full variable domain reads DGGITQSPKYLFRKEGQNVTLSCEQNLNHDAMYWYRQDPGQGLRLIYYSQIVNDFQKGDIAEGYSVSREKKESFPLTVTSAQKNPTAFYLCASSARGGDSPLHFGNGTRLTVT.

As concerns this clone: At the DNA level, this CDR3 is encoded by other sequences in the same sample as well. This rearrangement joins TRBV6-2 or TRBV6-3 to TRBJ1-5, with 9 nucleotides matching TRBD1. CDR3 length equals 14 residues. Germline V gives CDR1 MNHEY, CDR2 SVGEGT. J gave up 7 bases and V 5 bases, and 6 bases lay outside the gene matches. DNA for the CDR3: TGTGCCAGCAGTATTGGACAGGGGAGACAGCCCCAGCATTTT. Translated: CASSIGQGRQPQHF.

This chain connects TRBV19 to TRBJ2-1, with D tentatively TRBD1 (5 bases). The V gene lost 3 bases and the J gene lost 13 bases, with 13 bases spanning the gap. The CDR3 contains 12 residues. Germline lookup yields CDR1 LNHDA and CDR2 SQIVND (reference sequence). The CDR3 loop reads CASSIGAREQFF. The CDR3 bases are TGTGCCAGTAGTATTGGTGCCAGGGAACAGTTCTTC.

The V gene is TRBV6-2 or TRBV6-3, the J gene TRBJ1-2; the match to TRBD1 covers 8 bases. The CDR3 contains 18 residues. Looked up from germline, CDR1 is MNHEY and CDR2 is SVGEGT. V lost 6 bases, J lost 2 bases, and 17 bases stayed unmatched. This CDR3 reads CASSFSADRGIGNYGYTF. The DNA for the CDR3 is TGTGCCAGCAGCTTCTCAGCCGACAGGGGAATAGGAAACTATGGCTACACCTTC.

This chain links TRBV19 with TRBJ2-5; TRBD2 aligns across 13 bases. Losses at the gene ends were 5 bases for V and 2 bases for J; bases not matched to a gene: 11. The V gene's germline CDR1 is LNHDA and CDR2 SQIVND (reference sequence). The CDR3 has 18 residues. The CDR3 DNA reads TGTGCCAGTAGTCCACGACTAGCGGGGGGTAGGGGGCAAGAGACCCAGTACTTC. It yields the protein CASSPRLAGGRGQETQYF.

In this sample, this clone turned up once. This chain uses TRBV4-3 with TRBJ2-7; tentatively, D is TRBD1 (6 bases). V lost 0 bases and J lost 3, with 6 bases in between. Germline assignment: CDR1 LGHNA and CDR2 YSLEER. The CDR3 has 13 residues. The CDR3 coding sequence is TGCGCCAGCAGCCAAGACAGGGGCTACGAGCAGTACGTC. Its protein product is CASSQDRGYEQYV.

The V call is TRBV29-1, the J call TRBJ2-2; perhaps TRBD1 as D (5 bases). Germline V gene data show CDR1 as SQVTM and CDR2 as ANQGSEA. The ends were cut back, 6 bases at V and 7 bases at J, with 9 bases in the middle. The CDR3 sequence is 11 residues long. CDR3 in amino acids: CSVGQIGELFF. The CDR3 DNA reads as TGCAGCGTGGGGCAAATCGGGGAGCTGTTTTTT.

The chain recombines TRBV7-6 with TRBJ2-1; no definite D call. The germline CDR1 and CDR2 sequences are SGHVS and FNYEAQ. The CDR3 loop spans 18 amino acids. The ends were cut back, 0 bases at V and 6 bases at J, with 21 bases in the middle. CDR3 region: CASSLAAQRPAPPNEQFF. CDR3 coding DNA: TGTGCCAGCAGCTTAGCCGCTCAGAGGCCAGCCCCCCCCAATGAGCAGTTCTTC.

The chain recombines TRBV11-1 with TRBJ2-5; 8 nucleotides agree with TRBD2. Germline CDR1 and CDR2: SGHAT and FQDESV (reference sequence). V gave up 5 bases and J gave up 4 bases; unmatched junction bases: 3. This CDR3 contains 13 residues. As DNA, the CDR3 is TGTGCCAGCAGCCTCGGACTAGCAGAGACCCAGTACTTC. Translating gives CASSLGLAETQYF.

This chain connects TRBV11-3 to TRBJ2-1, with 10 bases that match TRBD1. Germline values: CDR1 SGHNT, CDR2 YENEEA. The CDR3 consists of 15 residues. The V segment lost 5 bases and the J segment 6 bases; nucleotides outside the gene matches: 7. DNA of the CDR3: TGTGCCAGCAGCGACCGGGACAGGGGTGGCAATGAGCAGTTCTTC. Protein product: CASSDRDRGGNEQFF.

This clone was seen a single time. The chain has TRBV7-9 and TRBJ2-1; 8 bases are a match to TRBD2. Trimming at V came to 5 bases and at J to 0 bases, leaving 3 bases not matched to a gene. CDR3 length: 15 amino acids. Germline-derived CDR1 and CDR2 are SEHNR and FQNEAQ (reference sequence). The CDR3 loop reads CASSPTSVSYNEQFF. CDR3 coding DNA: TGTGCCAGCAGCCCGACTAGCGTCTCCTACAATGAGCAGTTCTTC.

V gene TRBV24-1 combines with J gene TRBJ1-1, with unresolved D. Trimming shortened V by 1 base and J by 6 bases, and 14 bases separated the two germline ends. Looked up from germline, CDR1 is KGHDR and CDR2 is SFDVKD. This CDR3 region has 15 residues. DNA for the CDR3: TGTGCCACCAGTGATTTTAGACCAGTTGGAGCTGAAGCTTTCTTT. Its translation is CATSDFRPVGAEAFF.

J is TRBJ2-7 and V is TRBV18, with 9 nucleotides matching TRBD1. There are 16 residues in the CDR3. Losses at the gene ends were 2 bases for V and 3 bases for J; bases not matched to a gene: 8. CDR1 and CDR2 from the germline V gene are KGHSH and LQKENI. CDR3 residues: CASSPVGQGSLYEQYV. In DNA, the CDR3 is TGTGCCAGCTCACCAGTGGGACAGGGCTCCCTCTACGAGCAGTACGTC.

The J gene is TRBJ1-5, the V gene TRBV27; 7 bases map to TRBD1. There are 14 residues in the CDR3. The germline V gene has CDR1 MNHEY and CDR2 SMNVEV (reference sequence). After removal of 4 bases from V and 5 bases from J, the junction contained 5 bases not matched to a gene. The CDR3 loop reads CASSSYRGYQPQHF. The CDR3 coding sequence is TGTGCCAGCAGTTCTTACAGGGGCTATCAGCCCCAGCATTTT.

This chain links TRBV19 with TRBJ2-1, with D perhaps matching TRBD2 (5 bases). The CDR3 sequence is 11 residues long. V lost 6 bases to trimming and J lost 10 bases, with 10 bases between them. CDR1 and CDR2 from the germline V gene are LNHDA and SQIVND (reference sequence). CDR3 nucleotides: TGTGCCAGTAGAGGAGGCCCGGAGCAGTTCTTC. Translated: CASRGGPEQFF.

J is TRBJ2-5 and V is TRBV24-1; tentatively, D is TRBD1 (6 bases). V was cut by 1 base and J by 5 bases, with 16 bases left in between. Germline CDR1 reads KGHDR; CDR2 reads SFDVKD. This CDR3 has 16 residues. The CDR3 reads CATSDLGTDQGETQYF. The CDR3 nucleotides read TGTGCCACCAGTGATTTAGGGACGGATCAGGGGGAGACCCAGTACTTC.